This T cell receptor beta chain was recovered during a study of blood T cells in healthy people across ages. The study, taken as a whole, reports: The long-lived group displayed more naive CD4+ cells, plus higher diversity, than the aged donors did. Among T cells, TCR beta diversity per million cells dropped roughly linearly as age rose.

A second about 7 to 12 cycle PCR used barcoded and J-beta primers. A template-switch adaptor with 12 random nucleotides tagged each cDNA molecule. TCRdb re-called the 5' RACE reads through MiXCR, storing one row per CDR3 protein. The sample carries hundreds of thousands of distinct CDR3 sequences, approximately 51% recorded once. The CDR3 sequence is 13 residues long. In germline, CDR1 is SQVTM, CDR2 ANQGSEA. For this clonotype: As yet, its antigen is unknown.

The V gene is TRBV29-1, the J gene TRBJ2-5, with D perhaps matching TRBD1 (6 bases). The tail of the sequence fits TRBJ2-7 better, so the J call may be wrong. This sequence originates from a man between 60 and 70 years old in good health. What was sequenced was blood. The CDR3: CSVETGSAYEQYF. The DNA for the CDR3 is TGCAGCGTTGAAACAGGGTCGGCCTACGAGCAGTACTTC.